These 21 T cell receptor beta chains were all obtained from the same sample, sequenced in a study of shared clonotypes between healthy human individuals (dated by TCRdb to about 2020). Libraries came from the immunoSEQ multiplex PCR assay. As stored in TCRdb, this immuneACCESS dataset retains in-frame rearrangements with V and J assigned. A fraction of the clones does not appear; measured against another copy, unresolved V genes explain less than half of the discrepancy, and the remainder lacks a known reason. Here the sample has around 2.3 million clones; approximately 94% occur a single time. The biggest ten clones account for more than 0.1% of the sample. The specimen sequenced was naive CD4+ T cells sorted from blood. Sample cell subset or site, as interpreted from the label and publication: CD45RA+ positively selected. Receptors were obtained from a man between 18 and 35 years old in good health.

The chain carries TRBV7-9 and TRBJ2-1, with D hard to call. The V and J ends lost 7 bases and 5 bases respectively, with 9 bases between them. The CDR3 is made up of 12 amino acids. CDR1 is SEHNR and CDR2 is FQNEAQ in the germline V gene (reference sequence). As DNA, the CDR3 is TGTGCCAGCAACCCGCCGCACAATGAGCAGTTCTTC. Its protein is CASNPPHNEQFF. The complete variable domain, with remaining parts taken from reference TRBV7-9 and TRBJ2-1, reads DTGVSQNPRHKITKRGQNVTFRCDPISEHNRLYWYRQTLGQGPEFLTYFQNEAQLEKSRLLSDRFSAERPKGSFSTLEIQRTEQGDSAMYLCASNPPHNEQFFGPGTRLTVL.

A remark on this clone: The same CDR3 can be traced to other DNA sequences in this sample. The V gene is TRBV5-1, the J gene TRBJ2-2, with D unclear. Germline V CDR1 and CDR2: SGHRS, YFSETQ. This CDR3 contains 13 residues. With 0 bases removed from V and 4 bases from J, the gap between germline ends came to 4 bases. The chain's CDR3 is CASSLVATGELFF. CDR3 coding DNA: TGCGCCAGCAGCTTGGTTGCCACCGGGGAGCTGTTTTTT.

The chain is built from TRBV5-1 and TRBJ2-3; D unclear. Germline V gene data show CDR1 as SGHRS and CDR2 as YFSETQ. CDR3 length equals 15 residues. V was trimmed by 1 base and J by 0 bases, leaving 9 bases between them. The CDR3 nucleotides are TGCGCCAGCAGCTTGTCATCCCCTAGCACAGATACGCAGTATTTT. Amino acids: CASSLSSPSTDTQYF. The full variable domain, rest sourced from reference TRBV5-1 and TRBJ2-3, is KAGVTQTPRYLIKTRGQQVTLSCSPISGHRSVSWYQQTPGQGLQFLFEYFSETQRNKGNFPGRFSGRQFSNSRSEMNVSTLELGDSALYLCASSLSSPSTDTQYFGPGTRLTVL.

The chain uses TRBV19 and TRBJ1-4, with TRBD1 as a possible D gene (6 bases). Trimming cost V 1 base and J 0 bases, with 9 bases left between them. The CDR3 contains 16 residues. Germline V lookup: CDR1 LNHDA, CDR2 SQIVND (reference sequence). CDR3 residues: CASSIGGQTTNEKLFF. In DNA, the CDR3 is TGTGCCAGTAGTATAGGAGGACAGACAACTAATGAAAAACTGTTTTTT.

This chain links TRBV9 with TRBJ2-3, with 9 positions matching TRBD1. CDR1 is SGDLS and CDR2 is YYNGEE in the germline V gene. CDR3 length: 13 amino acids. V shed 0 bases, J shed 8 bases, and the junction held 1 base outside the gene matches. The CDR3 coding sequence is TGTGCCAGCAGCGTAGAACAGGGGGCTACGCAGTATTTT. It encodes CASSVEQGATQYF.

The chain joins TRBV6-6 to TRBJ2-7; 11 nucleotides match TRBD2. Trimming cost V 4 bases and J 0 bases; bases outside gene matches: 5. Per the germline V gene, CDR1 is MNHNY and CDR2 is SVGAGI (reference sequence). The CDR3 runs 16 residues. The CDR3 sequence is CASSSGTSGGSYEQYF. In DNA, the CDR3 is TGTGCCAGCAGTTCCGGGACTAGCGGAGGCTCCTACGAGCAGTACTTC.

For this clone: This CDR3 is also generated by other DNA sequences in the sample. Written as DNA, the CDR3 is TGTGCCAGCAGCTTGGGGACTAGCGGGCTCACAGATACGCAGTATTTT. It translates to CASSLGTSGLTDTQYF. V gene TRBV5-4 combines with J gene TRBJ2-3, with 11 bases matching TRBD2. Per the germline V gene, CDR1 is SGHNT and CDR2 is YYREEE (reference sequence). This CDR3 is built from 16 residues. Losses at the gene ends were 0 bases for V and 2 bases for J; bases not matched to a gene: 2.

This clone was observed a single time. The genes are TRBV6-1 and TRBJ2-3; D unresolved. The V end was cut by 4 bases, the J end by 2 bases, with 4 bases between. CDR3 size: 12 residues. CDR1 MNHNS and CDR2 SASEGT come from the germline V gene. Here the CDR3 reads CASSGDTDTQYF. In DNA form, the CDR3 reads TGTGCCAGCAGTGGGGACACAGATACGCAGTATTTT.

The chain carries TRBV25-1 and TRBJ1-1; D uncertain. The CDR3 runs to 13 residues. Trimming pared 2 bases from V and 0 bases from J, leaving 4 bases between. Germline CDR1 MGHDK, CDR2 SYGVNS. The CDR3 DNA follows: TGTGCCAGCAGTGAAGCTTTGAACACTGAAGCTTTCTTT. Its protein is CASSEALNTEAFF. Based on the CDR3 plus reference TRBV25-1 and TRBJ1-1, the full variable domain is EADIYQTPRYLVIGTGKKITLECSQTMGHDKMYWYQQDPGMELHLIHYSYGVNSTEKGDLSSESTVSRIRTEHFPLTLESARPSHTSQYLCASSEALNTEAFFGQGTRLTVV.

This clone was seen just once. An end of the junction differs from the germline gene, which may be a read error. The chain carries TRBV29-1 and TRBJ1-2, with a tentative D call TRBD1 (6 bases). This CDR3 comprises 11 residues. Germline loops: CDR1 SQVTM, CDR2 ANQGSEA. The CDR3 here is CSVEGTSGYTF. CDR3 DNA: TGCAGCGTGGAAGGGACATCTGGCTACACCTTC.

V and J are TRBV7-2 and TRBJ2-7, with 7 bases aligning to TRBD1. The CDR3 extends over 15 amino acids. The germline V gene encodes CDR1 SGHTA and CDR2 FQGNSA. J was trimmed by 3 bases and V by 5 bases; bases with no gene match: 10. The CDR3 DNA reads TGTGCCAGCAGCCCAGACAGGGCAAGTAACTACGAGCAGTACTTC. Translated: CASSPDRASNYEQYF.

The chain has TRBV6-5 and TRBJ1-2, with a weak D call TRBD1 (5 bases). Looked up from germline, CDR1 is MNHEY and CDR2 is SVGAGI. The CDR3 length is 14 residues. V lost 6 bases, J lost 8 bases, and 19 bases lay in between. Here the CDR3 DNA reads TGTGCCAGCAGCCCCGGGGGGAGTTATGGCGGCTACACCTTC. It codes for CASSPGGSYGGYTF.

The CDR3 bases are TGTGCCTGGAGTAAACCTGACAGGGAATCTGATGGCTACACCTTC. Protein sequence: CAWSKPDRESDGYTF. J is TRBJ1-2 and V is TRBV30; 7 bases align to TRBD1. This CDR3 is 15 amino acids long. Trimming cost V 2 bases and J 6 bases; bases outside gene matches: 12. CDR1 and CDR2 (germline): GTSNPN, SVGIG (reference sequence).

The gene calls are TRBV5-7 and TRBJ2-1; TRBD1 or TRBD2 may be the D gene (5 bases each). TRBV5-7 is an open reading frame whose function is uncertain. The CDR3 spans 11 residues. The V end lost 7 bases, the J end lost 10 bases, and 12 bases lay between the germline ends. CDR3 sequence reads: CASSNGTEQFF. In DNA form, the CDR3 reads TGTGCCAGCTCCAACGGGACCGAGCAGTTCTTC.

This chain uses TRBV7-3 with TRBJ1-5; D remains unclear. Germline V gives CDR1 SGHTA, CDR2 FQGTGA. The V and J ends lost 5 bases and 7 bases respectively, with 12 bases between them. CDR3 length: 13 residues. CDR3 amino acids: CASSPGVAQPQHF. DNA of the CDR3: TGTGCCAGCAGCCCCGGAGTAGCCCAGCCCCAGCATTTT.

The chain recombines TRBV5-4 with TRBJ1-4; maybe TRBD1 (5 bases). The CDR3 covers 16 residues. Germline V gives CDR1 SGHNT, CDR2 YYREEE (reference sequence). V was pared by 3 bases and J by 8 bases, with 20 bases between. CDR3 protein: CASSSGRGTEGEKLFF. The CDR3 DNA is TGTGCCAGCAGCTCCGGACGGGGGACCGAGGGGGAAAAACTGTTTTTT.

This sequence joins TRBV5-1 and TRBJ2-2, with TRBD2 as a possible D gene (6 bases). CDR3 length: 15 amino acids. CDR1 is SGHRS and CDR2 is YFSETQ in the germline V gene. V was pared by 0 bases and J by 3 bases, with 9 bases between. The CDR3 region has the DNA TGCGCCAGCAGCTTGGGGGAGGTAGACACCGGGGAGCTGTTTTTT. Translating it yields CASSLGEVDTGELFF.

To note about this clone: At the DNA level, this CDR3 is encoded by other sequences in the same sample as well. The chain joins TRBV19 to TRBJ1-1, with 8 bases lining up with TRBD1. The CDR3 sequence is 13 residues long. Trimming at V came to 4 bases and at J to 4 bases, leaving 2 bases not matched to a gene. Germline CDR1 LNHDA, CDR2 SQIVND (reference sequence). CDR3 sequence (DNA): TGTGCCAGTAGTACCACAGGGGGCACTGAAGCTTTCTTT. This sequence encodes CASSTTGGTEAFF.

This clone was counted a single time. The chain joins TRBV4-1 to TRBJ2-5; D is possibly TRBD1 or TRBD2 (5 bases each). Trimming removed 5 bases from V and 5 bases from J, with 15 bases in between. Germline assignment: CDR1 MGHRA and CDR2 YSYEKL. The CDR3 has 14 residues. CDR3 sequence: CASSSLKGEETQYF. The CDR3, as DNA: TGCGCCAGCAGCTCCCTCAAAGGGGAGGAGACCCAGTACTTC.

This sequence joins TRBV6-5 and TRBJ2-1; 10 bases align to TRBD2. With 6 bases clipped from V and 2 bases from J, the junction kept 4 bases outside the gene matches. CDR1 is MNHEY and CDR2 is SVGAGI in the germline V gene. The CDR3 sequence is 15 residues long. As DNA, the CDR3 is TGTGCCAGCAGATCGAGCGGGGGGGCCTACAATGAGCAGTTCTTC. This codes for CASRSSGGAYNEQFF.

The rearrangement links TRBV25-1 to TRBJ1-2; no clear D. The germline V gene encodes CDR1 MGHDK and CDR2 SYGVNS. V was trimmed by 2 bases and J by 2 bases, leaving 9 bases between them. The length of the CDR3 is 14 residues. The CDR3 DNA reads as TGTGCCAGCAGTGAACTGCTAGGGAACTATGGCTACACCTTC. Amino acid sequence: CASSELLGNYGYTF.